These 11 T cell receptor beta chains originate from one sample sequenced in a study of blood T cell repertoires in COVID-19. Measured with immunoSEQ multiplex PCR; TCRdb has only the in-frame clones, and not every one. This table holds roughly 100,000 clones, about 85% found once. Sequencing input: peripheral blood. The origin of the receptors is a man aged 45-60 years with active COVID-19.

CDR3 nucleotide sequence: TGTGCCAGCAGCAGCAGGGGCACGGAAGCTTTCTTT. Translating gives CASSSRGTEAFF. V gene TRBV7-8 combines with J gene TRBJ1-1, with D tentatively TRBD1 (6 bases). V was shortened by 5 bases and J by 8 bases, with 12 bases between the two germline ends. The length of the CDR3 is 12 residues. Germline lookup yields CDR1 SGHVS and CDR2 FQNEAQ.

V usage is TRBV4-3 and J usage is TRBJ1-1, with TRBD1 matching over 7 bases. The CDR3 extends over 15 amino acids. Losses at the gene ends were 4 bases for V and 1 base for J; bases not matched to a gene: 6. CDR1 is LGHNA and CDR2 is YSLEER in the germline V gene. The CDR3 is CASSRNRGPNTEAFF. The CDR3 region has the DNA TGCGCCAGCAGCCGGAACAGGGGCCCGAACACTGAAGCTTTCTTT.

The V and J genes are TRBV19 and TRBJ2-1, with 8 bases identical to TRBD2. CDR1 LNHDA and CDR2 SQIVND come from the germline V gene (reference sequence). J gave up 7 bases and V 4 bases, and 6 bases lay outside the gene matches. The CDR3 contains 14 residues. CDR3 DNA sequence: TGTGCCAGTAGTACGGGACTAGTTATTAATGAGCAGTTCTTC. Translating gives CASSTGLVINEQFF.

V is TRBV27 and J is TRBJ1-3, with TRBD1 matching 8 bases. Germline CDR1 MNHEY, CDR2 SMNVEV (reference sequence). The CDR3 consists of 15 residues. Losses at the gene ends were 5 bases for V and 1 base for J; bases not matched to a gene: 4. Here the CDR3 DNA reads TGTGCCAGCAGTCGGACAGGGAAATCTGGAAACACCATATATTTT. This sequence encodes CASSRTGKSGNTIYF.

The chain recombines TRBV29-1 with TRBJ2-7, with TRBD1 as a possible D gene (5 bases). V was clipped by 6 bases and J by 6 bases, with 18 bases between them. Germline values: CDR1 SQVTM, CDR2 ANQGSEA. The CDR3 consists of 13 residues. The CDR3 is CSVNIQTVGEQYF. The CDR3 DNA reads TGCAGCGTGAATATCCAGACAGTTGGCGAGCAGTACTTC.

The rearrangement uses TRBV5-1 and TRBJ2-7; no clear D. Germline V gene sequence: CDR1 SGHRS, CDR2 YFSETQ. This CDR3 is built from 14 residues. V was clipped by 5 bases and J by 0 bases, with 12 bases between them. CDR3 DNA sequence: TGCGCCAGCAGGGTCTCGCCGAGCTCCTACGAGCAGTACTTC. Translation: CASRVSPSSYEQYF.

This rearrangement joins TRBV11-3 to TRBJ2-7; perhaps TRBD1 as D (5 bases). The CDR3 consists of 13 residues. The V end was cut by 3 bases, the J end by 1 base, with 7 bases between. CDR1 is SGHNT and CDR2 is YENEEA in the germline V gene. The CDR3 loop reads CASSLGPSYEQYF. CDR3 sequence (DNA): TGTGCCAGCAGCTTGGGGCCTTCCTACGAGCAGTACTTC.

This rearrangement joins TRBV6-5 to TRBJ2-7, with 8 nucleotides matching TRBD1. The junction had 7 bases not matched to a gene; V was cut back by 6 bases and J by 3 bases. Germline CDR1 MNHEY, CDR2 SVGAGI. The CDR3 extends over 14 amino acids. CDR3 region: CASRRQGINYEQYF. Written as DNA, the CDR3 is TGTGCCAGCAGGAGACAGGGGATAAACTACGAGCAGTACTTC.

The chain employs TRBV12-5 and TRBJ2-7, with D maybe TRBD1 (5 bases). The CDR3 sequence is 15 residues long. V lost 2 bases and J lost 0, with 11 bases in between. CDR1 is LGHNT, CDR2 FRNRAP, per germline. Here the CDR3 DNA reads TGTGCTAGTGGTTTGAGGCAGGGCGGCTCCTACGAGCAGTACTTC. Amino acid sequence: CASGLRQGGSYEQYF.

This chain joins TRBV7-6 and TRBJ1-2; the D gene is possibly TRBD1 (6 bases). The CDR3 runs 15 residues. V lost 4 bases and J lost 8, with 20 bases in between. The germline gives CDR1 SGHVS, CDR2 FNYEAQ. The CDR3: CASSSAGGAAGGYTF. As DNA, the CDR3 is TGTGCCAGCAGCTCTGCTGGGGGGGCGGCTGGGGGCTACACCTTC.

This chain links TRBV19 with TRBJ1-5, with 7 bases fitting TRBD1. CDR1 and CDR2 from the germline V gene are LNHDA and SQIVND (reference sequence). This CDR3 is built from 15 residues. With V trimmed by 4 bases and J by 2 bases, 5 bases remained unmatched. CDR3 in amino acids: CASSRRQGGNQPQHF. The CDR3 DNA sequence: TGTGCCAGTAGTAGACGACAGGGTGGCAATCAGCCCCAGCATTTT.